This TCR beta chain was sequenced for a study of response to subunit inactivated influenza vaccine. Whole-study findings and limits: The authors offered the suggestion that each seasonal influenza vaccination recruits few new T cells.

Only a few counts were recorded for this clonotype. The antigen is undetermined. TCRdb passed the RT-PCR reads through MiXCR, listing each CDR3 protein once. The sample lists hundreds of thousands of distinct CDR3 sequences; 13% to 15% were seen once. V gave up 3 bases and J gave up 0 bases, with 6 bases separating them. The length of the CDR3 is 14 residues. Germline assignment: CDR1 ENHRY and CDR2 SYGVKD. This receptor was obtained from a man over 45 who received an inactivated influenza vaccine. The rearrangement uses TRBV10-3 and TRBJ2-4; D is undetermined. The starting material was PBMCs from blood, obtained 14 to 15 days before vaccination. Written as DNA, the CDR3 is TGTGCCATCAGTGACCCTCTAGCCAAAAACATTCAGTACTTC. It yields the protein CAISDPLAKNIQYF.